This TCR beta chain was retrieved from a study of blood T cells in healthy people across ages. This clonotype has more than one count but fewer than ten. Antigen: not known. This CDR3 is 15 amino acids long. Unmatched junction bases numbered 7, after V lost 7 bases and J lost 1 base. General observations from the study: Diversity of TCR beta correlated strongly with naive T cell percentage. Both higher diversity and more naive CD4+ cells marked long-lived donors when set against aged donors.

The second PCR ran roughly 6 to 11 cycles with a sample-barcoded 5' primer and J-beta primers. A single record per CDR3 protein comes from TCRdb applying MiXCR to the 5' RACE reads. The sample lists some 1.6 million distinct CDR3 sequences, about 35% occurring once. Total RNA, at least 5 micrograms per sample, was extracted from PBMCs. The V gene is TRBV12-3 or TRBV12-4, the J gene TRBJ2-3, with TRBD2 matching 8 bases. The TCR comes from a woman aged 25 to 39 in good health. Specimen: blood. The DNA for the CDR3 is TGTGCCAGCAATCCAGCGGGAGCCGGCACAGATACGCAGTATTTT. This sequence encodes CASNPAGAGTDTQYF.